This T cell receptor beta chain derives from a study of long-term antiretroviral therapy in people with HIV (dated by TCRdb to 2022 to 2024). Turning to the overall study: The earliest samples were collected approximately a decade before the 2015 WHO recommendation for immediate ART, a period when ART was typically delayed until CD4 counts fell. No cross-contamination during QIAcube processing was seen in test extractions of a monoclonal T-cell line run alongside 30 to 35 polyclonal samples. From 25 to 30 adults with confirmed HIV infection, the cohort provided around 180 cryopreserved PBMC samples, gathered serially across a mean of around 6 years (range 1-12). Among the approximately 30 participants with HIV, around ten were female. A retrospective serial study tested whether ART initiation and durable HIV suppression were associated with changes in peripheral blood TRB repertoire composition and diversity.

To be included, a participant needed at least one PBMC sample from before ART initiation plus at least two post-ART samples. Treatment was received in the United States of America by all participants with HIV. Before DNA extraction, cryopreserved samples of about 0.95-10 million PBMC were thawed and washed. At the time of the earliest PBMC sample, participants with HIV were aged between roughly 20 and 54 years. Each participant contributed PBMC samples from 1-4 timepoints before ART initiation and 2-8 timepoints after ART initiation, with a median of 7 samples. Serial HIV viral load, CD4+ T-cell count, ART history and demographic data were obtained for every participant. Genomic DNA was extracted from unsorted PBMC with a Qiagen kit on a QIAcube, with processing performed in batches of 12 samples. This clone has a handful of counts. The antigen it recognizes is unknown. Base qualities are not recorded, but no much larger clone differs from it by a single base.

Broader findings and caveats from the paper: Limited PBMC availability meant only the TCR beta chain was sequenced, without alpha chain pairing. ART initiation was associated with a significant increase in TRB diversity, but diversity stayed significantly below transplant donor controls even after long-term ART. No data were available on ART adherence, viral resistance or therapy changes, limiting inferences about post-ART repertoire changes. The repertoire was dominated across all time points by expanded TRB clones identified before ART initiation, although this dominance was seen to fluctuate and to decrease in many PLHIV after ART. The samples span the years 2004 to 2017, and the ART regimens used may be less effective than current regimens. Narrower CDR3 length ranges were observed in HIV repertoires than in controls, and an antigen-experienced repertoire with only a slight naive shift after ART was suggested by the network structure. Because cell numbers in pre-ART samples were limited, unsorted PBMC were profiled instead of sorted CD4+ and CD8+ T cells.

Sequencing of the TRB variable region was done with the immunoSEQ hsTCRB v3.0 assay at survey level resolution. A depth of about 35,000-50,000 T-cell genomes per sample was targeted for TRB sequencing. Pooled TRB libraries were sequenced on an Illumina MiSeq with a v3 150-cycle kit. The source study handled its data this way. Repertoire analysis ran in R within a reproducible Nextflow workflow covering QC, data transformation and analysis. LymphoSeq2, an R package for exploring AIRR-Seq data, was used to implement custom analyses. Several samples that yielded fewer than 5000 total TRB sequences were excluded, so that around 190 HIV repertoires were analyzed. Among the approximately 180 HIV repertoires that were kept, 59 were collected before ART initiation and 120 to 140 were collected after ART initiation. Repertoires were downsampled to 5000 TRB nucleotide sequences, with summary statistics averaged over 100 downsampling iterations. TRB sequences were retained for analysis only if CDR3 regions of at least seven amino acids were present. Two measures captured diversity: a Shannon entropy-derived clonality score and the Gini coefficient. In the repertoire networks, any two of the top 5000 CDR3 amino acid sequences were connected whenever the two sequences differed by an edit distance of one. For TRB CDR3 amino acid sequences, GLIPH2 was used to predict antigen specificity groups and MHC restriction. CDR3 amino acid sequences were matched against VDJdb and McPAS-TCR to flag known CMV, EBV, HIV or tissue antigen associations. Pre-ART, post-ART and control groups were compared with Wilcoxon signed-rank tests and Holm-Bonferroni correction. What TCRdb holds here is the immuneACCESS table cut down to in-frame rearrangements. Part of the clones is not present; checked against another copy, under half of the missing clones reflect an unresolved V gene, and the others are unexplained. V and J calls plus clone size are reproduced from that table; the DNA served to infer D and trimming. The sample table contains under 30,000 clones; only one count was recorded for approximately 91% of them. The top ten constitute roughly 7.3% of the sample.

Based on the germline V gene, the CDR1 and CDR2 sequences are MNHEY and SVGAGI. V lost 6 bases and J lost 4 bases; the stretch between them is 15 bases long. The CDR3 goes from the cysteine to the phenylalanine over 14 residues. Only the CDR3 portion is preserved as DNA: 42 bases, with reading frame beginning at the first base. The sequence derives from a middle-aged man with HIV. The chain is made from TRBV6-5 and TRBJ1-2; TRBD1 is a weak D gene call, 5 bases matching. Source: unsorted PBMCs, taken 5 years before starting antiretroviral therapy. In nucleotide form, the sequence is TGTGCCAGCAGCCCGGAGGGGCAGGGCTATGGCTACACCTTC. Translation gives CASSPEGQGYGYTF.